The table lists the clone carrying this T cell receptor beta chain with a count of one. The antigen remains undetermined. The data were obtained in a study of cytomegalovirus exposure and HLA in healthy donors. Everyone who donated was a healthy bone marrow donor. Points from the study as a whole: The classifier reportedly diagnosed cytomegalovirus status with high sensitivity and specificity. In vitro checks showed that a few CMV-associated chains really do target CMV antigens. A missense variant in DCLRE1C was later tied to TCR beta V- and J-gene trimming.

This PCR relied on a set of 60 Vbeta primers and 13 Jbeta primers. TCRdb's copy holds only in-frame clones and misses some; the assay was immunoSEQ multiplex PCR. The sample has approximately 44,000 clones; 75% to 90% are singletons. Input material: PBMCs. The TCR sequence derives from a woman in her thirties or forties in good health and CMV-seropositive.

The CDR3 region is CASSYQGGDSPLHF. CDR3 nucleotide sequence: TGTGCCAGCAGCTATCAAGGAGGGGACTCACCCCTCCACTTT. V is TRBV27 and J is TRBJ1-6; tentatively, D is TRBD1 (5 bases). The V gene's germline CDR1 is MNHEY and CDR2 SMNVEV (reference sequence). The V end was cut by 6 bases, the J end by 10 bases, with 16 bases between. The CDR3 runs 14 residues.